A selection of T cell receptor beta chains follows, all from one sample in a study of cytotoxic CD8 clonotypes in ibrutinib-treated CLL. The protocol was immunoSEQ multiplex PCR, while the TCRdb copy is restricted to in-frame clones and leaves out a portion. The repertoire holds 60,000 to 95,000 clones, with less than 90% as singletons. Sample: PBMCs, taken after 24 months of ibrutinib treatment. The receptor set was obtained from a human donor with chronic lymphocytic leukemia. Both conserved end residues are part of each CDR3. D genes are given only for firm matches. Size is stated for part of the rows, as once, few or many counts, or as a class when the clone is expanded.

D	size	V	J	CDR3	DNA
TRBD1	NA	TRBV9	TRBJ2-1	CASSVHRTGAASNEQFF	TGTGCCAGCAGCGTCCACCGGACAGGCGCGGCCTCAAATGAGCAGTTCTTC
TRBD2	NA	TRBV9	TRBJ2-5	CASSVGTSGAKQETQYF	TGTGCCAGCAGCGTAGGGACTAGCGGCGCCAAACAAGAGACCCAGTACTTC
TRBD1	NA	TRBV5-4	TRBJ2-2	CASSPRDSANTGELFF	TGTGCCAGCAGCCCAAGGGACAGTGCGAACACCGGGGAGCTGTTTTTT
NA	NA	TRBV28	TRBJ2-7	CASSLDRPSYEQYF	TGTGCCAGCAGTTTAGATAGACCCTCCTACGAGCAGTACTTC
NA	NA	TRBV19	TRBJ1-4	CASSRAEGVRNEKLFF	TGTGCCAGTAGTAGGGCAGAGGGAGTTCGAAATGAAAAACTGTTTTTT
NA	NA	TRBV29-1	TRBJ2-4	CSAKTSVLMNIQYF	TGCAGCGCAAAGACAAGCGTCCTAATGAACATTCAGTACTTC
NA	NA	TRBV30	TRBJ2-3	CAWTGRTDTQYF	TGTGCCTGGACAGGCCGCACAGATACGCAGTATTTT
NA	few	TRBV4-1	TRBJ2-7	CASSSAPPNPYEQYF	TGCGCCAGCAGTTCTGCACCCCCGAACCCCTACGAGCAGTACTTC
TRBD2	NA	TRBV30	TRBJ2-7	CAWSSGLAGSYEQYF	TGTGCCTGGAGTAGCGGACTAGCGGGCTCCTACGAGCAGTACTTC
NA	NA	TRBV27	TRBJ2-1	CASSSPGHRGNEQFF	TGTGCCAGCAGTAGCCCCGGCCACCGGGGCAATGAGCAGTTCTTC
TRBD1	few	TRBV29-1	TRBJ1-5	CSVGTGLSNQPQHF	TGCAGCGTTGGGACAGGGCTAAGCAATCAGCCCCAGCATTTT
NA	NA	TRBV7-3	TRBJ2-3	CASSPQARGSGADTQYF	TGTGCCAGCAGCCCACAAGCTCGGGGGAGTGGGGCAGATACGCAGTATTTT
NA	NA	TRBV7-2	TRBJ2-7	CASSLGTTLGLYEQYF	TGTGCCAGCAGCTTGGGGACGACGTTGGGACTCTACGAGCAGTACTTC
TRBD2	NA	TRBV5-6	TRBJ2-7	CASSLAGAPYEQYF	TGTGCCAGCAGCCTAGCGGGAGCCCCCTACGAGCAGTACTTC
TRBD1	NA	TRBV5-1	TRBJ1-4	CASSQVGQGASEKLFF	TGCGCCAGCAGCCAAGTAGGACAGGGGGCGAGTGAAAAACTGTTTTTT
NA	NA	TRBV29-1	TRBJ2-3	CSVGSGDTQYF	TGCAGCGTTGGATCGGGAGATACGCAGTATTTT
NA	NA	TRBV19	TRBJ1-2	CASSTHDGDGYTF	TGTGCCAGTAGTACACACGACGGGGATGGCTACACCTTC
TRBD1	NA	TRBV2	TRBJ1-4	CASSTARTGSNEKLFF	TGTGCCAGCAGTACCGCCCGGACAGGGTCTAATGAAAAACTGTTTTTT
NA	NA	TRBV2	TRBJ2-5	CASSGQPGETQYF	TGTGCCAGCAGTGGACAGCCGGGAGAGACCCAGTACTTC
TRBD2	NA	TRBV27	TRBJ2-3	CASSGLALSTDTQYF	TGTGCCAGCAGTGGACTAGCCCTTAGCACAGATACGCAGTATTTT
NA	NA	TRBV19	TRBJ1-2	CASSIRSARADGYTF	TGTGCCAGTAGTATCCGGTCGGCCAGGGCGGATGGCTACACCTTC
TRBD1	NA	TRBV7-6	TRBJ2-6	CASSIKGTGTGANVLTF	TGTGCCAGCAGCATAAAGGGGACAGGGACTGGGGCCAACGTCCTGACTTTC
NA	NA	TRBV7-2	TRBJ2-3	CASSLKTSTTDTQYF	TGTGCCAGCAGCTTAAAAACTAGCACAACAGATACGCAGTATTTT
NA	NA	TRBV4-2	TRBJ2-3	CASNSAGGTDTQYF	TGTGCCAGCAACTCGGCCGGAGGAACAGATACGCAGTATTTT
NA	NA	TRBV7-2	TRBJ1-5	CASSLGINSQPQHF	TGTGCCAGCAGCTTAGGGATCAATAGTCAGCCCCAGCATTTT
NA	NA	TRBV5-6	TRBJ2-5	CASSLVLRTGPNWETQYF	TGTGCCAGCAGCTTGGTGCTTCGAACAGGCCCTAATTGGGAGACCCAGTACTTC
NA	NA	TRBV5-1	TRBJ2-5	CASSSSGQIQETQYF	TGCGCCAGCAGCTCCTCCGGACAGATCCAAGAGACCCAGTACTTC
NA	NA	TRBV5-1	TRBJ2-3	CASRWDSRTDTQYF	TGCGCCAGCAGGTGGGACTCCCGCACAGATACGCAGTATTTT
NA	NA	TRBV6-1	TRBJ1-2	CASRVSGYTF	TGTGCGAGCAGGGTCTCGGGCTACACCTTC
NA	NA	TRBV13	TRBJ2-2	CASRTDTGELFF	TGTGCCAGCAGAACGGACACCGGGGAGCTGTTTTTT
NA	NA	TRBV29-1	TRBJ2-3	CSVASGTDTQYF	TGCAGCGTTGCCAGCGGGACAGATACGCAGTATTTT
NA	NA	TRBV19	TRBJ1-5	CAPLVHPSNQPQHF	TGTGCCCCCTTAGTACACCCTAGCAATCAGCCCCAGCATTTT
NA	few	TRBV21-1	TRBJ1-2	CASSLAPPRRHGYTF	TGTGCCAGCAGCCTAGCCCCCCCACGGAGGCATGGCTACACCTTC
NA	NA	TRBV4-2	TRBJ1-2	CASSQEHSSGANYGYTF	TGTGCCAGCAGCCAAGAGCATAGTTCAGGGGCTAACTATGGCTACACCTTC
NA	NA	TRBV18	TRBJ2-7	CASSPKEGGYEQYF	TGTGCCAGCTCACCGAAGGAGGGCGGGTACGAGCAGTACTTC
NA	NA	TRBV7-6	TRBJ2-1	CASSVIEGGEQFF	TGTGCCAGCAGCGTGATCGAGGGTGGGGAGCAGTTCTTC
TRBD2	NA	TRBV28	TRBJ2-7	CASSLFAGGTYEQYF	TGTGCCAGCAGTTTATTCGCGGGAGGAACCTACGAGCAGTACTTC
TRBD1	NA	TRBV2	TRBJ2-7	CASFRTGSPGQYF	TGTGCCAGCTTCCGGACAGGGAGCCCGGGGCAGTACTTC
TRBD2	few	TRBV4-1	TRBJ2-1	CASSSPGGGYNEQFF	TGCGCCAGCAGCTCCCCGGGAGGGGGGTACAATGAGCAGTTCTTC
NA	NA	TRBV5-4	TRBJ1-4	CASSLVAGANEKLFF	TGTGCCAGCAGCTTGGTAGCGGGGGCTAATGAAAAACTGTTTTTT
NA	NA	TRBV7-3	TRBJ2-2	CASSYDGNSGELFF	TGTGCCAGCAGCTACGACGGTAACTCCGGGGAGCTGTTTTTT